This passage covers 19 T cell receptor beta chains from one sample sequenced in a study of blood T cell repertoires in COVID-19. Assay used: immunoSEQ multiplex PCR; TCRdb lists only in-frame clones, some missing. The table lists about 160,000 clones, approximately 80% of them singletons. Sequencing was carried out using peripheral blood. Source of these receptors: a woman of 80 years or more with active or convalescent COVID-19.

This chain links TRBV28 with TRBJ1-4, with 7 positions matching TRBD1. Germline values: CDR1 MDHEN, CDR2 SYDVKM. The CDR3 is 13 residues long. V lost 5 bases and J lost 8; bases outside the gene matches: 5. CDR3 sequence: CASSPGGDEKLFF. The CDR3 DNA reads as TGTGCCAGCAGTCCAGGGGGAGACGAAAAACTGTTTTTT.

The V gene is TRBV24-1, the J gene TRBJ2-5, with D perhaps TRBD1 (6 bases). The CDR3 has 14 residues. V was trimmed by 7 bases and J by 5 bases, leaving 16 bases between them. Germline CDR1 reads KGHDR; CDR2 reads SFDVKD. This chain's CDR3 is CATRENRVRETQYF. The DNA of the CDR3 is TGTGCCACCAGAGAGAACAGGGTGAGGGAGACCCAGTACTTC.

The chain uses TRBV19 and TRBJ1-5; 10 bases are shared with TRBD1. Germline CDR1 reads LNHDA; CDR2 reads SQIVND (reference sequence). V lost 4 bases and J lost 6; bases outside the gene matches: 6. CDR3 length: 15 amino acids. CDR3 nucleotides: TGTGCCAGTAGTACCGGACAGGGGGGTAGTCAGCCCCAGCATTTT. Its protein product is CASSTGQGGSQPQHF.

The chain employs TRBV4-1 and TRBJ1-1; 10 nucleotides line up with TRBD1. The CDR3 has 15 amino acids. CDR1 is MGHRA, CDR2 YSYEKL, per germline. Trimming cost V 2 bases and J 10 bases; bases outside gene matches: 10. The CDR3 region is CASSQQGQGTWGAFF. For the CDR3, the DNA is TGCGCCAGCAGCCAACAGGGACAGGGGACGTGGGGAGCTTTCTTT.

V gene TRBV27 combines with J gene TRBJ2-2; 11 bases agree with TRBD2. Trimming cost V 6 bases and J 4 bases; bases outside gene matches: 7. Germline-derived CDR1 and CDR2 are MNHEY and SMNVEV (reference sequence). There are 16 residues in the CDR3. The CDR3, as DNA: TGTGCCAGCAGCCAAATTAGCGGGGGGGGCACCGGGGAGCTGTTTTTT. It codes for CASSQISGGGTGELFF.

CDR3 sequence reads: CASSFGNGELFF. The CDR3 bases are TGTGCCAGCAGCTTCGGGAATGGGGAGCTGTTTTTT. V gene TRBV7-8 combines with J gene TRBJ2-2; D might be TRBD2 (5 bases). The CDR3 length is 12 residues. The germline V and J ends were trimmed by 3 bases and 8 bases, with 7 bases remaining between them. The V gene's germline CDR1 is SGHVS and CDR2 FQNEAQ.

The chain has TRBV6-1 and TRBJ2-1, with 8 bases lining up with TRBD2. CDR1 and CDR2 (germline): MNHNS, SASEGT. The CDR3 has 17 residues. J was trimmed by 9 bases and V by 0 bases; bases with no gene match: 13. The CDR3 sequence is CASSEAVGRGGGSEQFF. CDR3 sequence (DNA): TGTGCCAGCAGTGAAGCGGTCGGTCGGGGGGGCGGCAGTGAGCAGTTCTTC.

The CDR3 loop is CASSLDRGDSPLHF. The CDR3 DNA reads as TGTGCCAGCAGTTTGGACAGGGGTGATTCACCCCTCCACTTT. V usage is TRBV28 and J usage is TRBJ1-6, with 9 bases fitting TRBD1. The CDR3 runs 14 residues. Germline CDR1 MDHEN, CDR2 SYDVKM. The V gene end was trimmed by 3 bases and the J gene end by 8 bases; junction bases not matched to a gene: 2.

J is TRBJ2-2 and V is TRBV5-1; 7 bases map to TRBD1. CDR1 and CDR2 (germline): SGHRS, YFSETQ. The CDR3 has 14 amino acids. Trimming removed 4 bases from V and 0 bases from J; junction bases left unmatched: 0. CDR3 in amino acids: CASSGTANTGELFF. Written as DNA, the CDR3 is TGCGCCAGCAGCGGGACAGCGAACACCGGGGAGCTGTTTTTT.

This sequence joins TRBV12-3 or TRBV12-4 and TRBJ1-2, with 7 bases identical to TRBD1. The V gene end was trimmed by 2 bases and the J gene end by 8 bases; junction bases not matched to a gene: 5. This CDR3 is built from 13 residues. The DNA of the CDR3 is TGTGCCAGCAGTTTATCAGGGGGTTACGGCTACACCTTC. As protein: CASSLSGGYGYTF.

The V and J genes are TRBV6-6 and TRBJ2-7, with 8 positions matching TRBD1. V gave up 5 bases and J gave up 2 bases; unmatched junction bases: 8. Germline CDR1 is MNHNY and CDR2 is SVGAGI (reference sequence). The CDR3 length is 15 residues. CDR3 residues: CASSGLGTGAYEQYF. DNA for the CDR3: TGTGCCAGCAGTGGACTCGGGACAGGAGCCTACGAGCAGTACTTC.

V and J are TRBV19 and TRBJ1-2; TRBD1 matches 7 bases. The CDR3 sequence is 16 residues long. The junction had 15 bases not matched to a gene; V was cut back by 7 bases and J by 4 bases. Germline V CDR1 and CDR2: LNHDA, SQIVND (reference sequence). The CDR3, as DNA: TGTGCCAGTACCCTCACCATAGGACAGGCAAGCTATGGCTACACCTTC. Amino acids: CASTLTIGQASYGYTF.

V gene TRBV6-5 combines with J gene TRBJ2-7, with 8 bases aligning to TRBD1. The V segment lost 5 bases and the J segment 3 bases; nucleotides outside the gene matches: 6. CDR3 size: 14 residues. The germline CDR1 and CDR2 sequences are MNHEY and SVGAGI. The CDR3 is CASSKRTGNYEQYF. Here the CDR3 DNA reads TGTGCCAGCAGTAAACGGACAGGGAACTACGAGCAGTACTTC.

The gene calls are TRBV5-1 and TRBJ2-7; TRBD1 matches at 9 bases. J gave up 2 bases and V 4 bases, and 4 bases lay outside the gene matches. The length of the CDR3 is 14 residues. Germline V gene sequence: CDR1 SGHRS, CDR2 YFSETQ. CDR3 residues: CASSGQGSTYEQYF. CDR3 in DNA: TGCGCCAGCAGCGGACAGGGGAGCACCTACGAGCAGTACTTC. The entire variable domain, with the rest obtained from reference TRBV5-1 and TRBJ2-7, is as follows: KAGVTQTPRYLIKTRGQQVTLSCSPISGHRSVSWYQQTPGQGLQFLFEYFSETQRNKGNFPGRFSGRQFSNSRSEMNVSTLELGDSALYLCASSGQGSTYEQYFGPGTRLTVT.

This chain links TRBV11-2 with TRBJ1-2; D not certain. Trimming stripped 5 bases from V and 4 bases from J, with 11 bases between. Germline V gene sequence: CDR1 SGHAT, CDR2 FQNNGV. The CDR3 is 13 residues long. The chain's CDR3 is CASSRDTVYGYTF. As DNA, the CDR3 is TGTGCCAGCAGCCGAGACACTGTCTATGGCTACACCTTC.

This clone was seen once. V and J are TRBV4-1 and TRBJ2-7; 15 bases agree with TRBD2. V dropped 0 bases and J dropped 3; count of bases not matched to a gene: 12. Germline V lookup: CDR1 MGHRA, CDR2 YSYEKL. The CDR3 contains 20 residues. CDR3 in amino acids: CASSQDALGLAGGSLYEQYF. CDR3 nucleotide sequence: TGCGCCAGCAGCCAAGACGCTTTGGGACTAGCGGGGGGTTCACTCTACGAGCAGTACTTC.

This rearrangement joins TRBV12-3 or TRBV12-4 to TRBJ1-4, with TRBD1 as a possible D gene (6 bases). V was pared by 5 bases and J by 6 bases, with 10 bases between. CDR3 length: 13 residues. CDR3 in amino acids: CASSQGKYEKLFF. DNA of the CDR3: TGTGCCAGCAGTCAGGGGAAGTATGAAAAACTGTTTTTT.

Notes on this clone: Other DNA sequences within the sample encode an identical CDR3. The chain carries TRBV5-1 and TRBJ1-1; a possible D gene is TRBD1 (5 bases). Germline V gives CDR1 SGHRS, CDR2 YFSETQ. The CDR3 is 15 amino acids. Trimming took 0 bases from V and 1 from J, leaving 10 bases between them. The CDR3 sequence: CASSLGAGGNTEAFF. CDR3 in DNA: TGCGCCAGCAGCTTGGGTGCGGGGGGGAACACTGAAGCTTTCTTT.

The rearrangement joins TRBV10-3 to TRBJ2-1; 8 nucleotides line up with TRBD1. The germline V gene encodes CDR1 ENHRY and CDR2 SYGVKD. This CDR3 spans 15 amino acids. V lost 2 bases, J lost 8 bases, and 8 bases stayed unmatched. CDR3 region: CAISEAGQGKDEQFF. In DNA, the CDR3 is TGTGCCATCAGTGAGGCTGGACAGGGTAAGGATGAGCAGTTCTTC.